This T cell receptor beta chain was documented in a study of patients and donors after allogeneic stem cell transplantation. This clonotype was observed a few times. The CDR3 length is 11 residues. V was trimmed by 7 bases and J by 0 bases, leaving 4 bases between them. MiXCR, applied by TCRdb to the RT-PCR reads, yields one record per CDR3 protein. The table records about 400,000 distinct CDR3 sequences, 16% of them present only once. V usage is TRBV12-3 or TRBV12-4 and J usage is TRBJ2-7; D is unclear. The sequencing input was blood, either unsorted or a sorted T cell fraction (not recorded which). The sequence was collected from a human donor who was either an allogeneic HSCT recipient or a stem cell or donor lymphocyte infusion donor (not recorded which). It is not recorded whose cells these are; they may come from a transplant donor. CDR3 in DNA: TGTGCCAGCAAAAACTCCTACGAGCAGTACTTC. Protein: CASKNSYEQYF.